This T cell receptor beta chain was recovered during a study of blood T cell repertoires in COVID-19. The wider study: Some COVID-19 samples were acute and others convalescent; all came from the United States, Italy and Spain. Sample material is recorded as cDNA or gDNA derived from T cells, B-cell-depleted T cells, or PBMCs.

CDR1 ENHRY and CDR2 SYGVKD come from the germline V gene. The CDR3 has 15 residues. Germline trimming cut 11 bases from V and 4 bases from J; bases unmatched to any gene: 15. The Seattle site enrolled patients during active infection and followed them longitudinally. Per the original data handling: Counts of nucleated cells, estimated from reference gene primer amplification, were obtained. Sequencing used immunoSEQ multiplex PCR; TCRdb keeps in-frame clones, though not all of them. The V and J calls and the clone size are those of that table, but D and trimming were determined from the DNA. Of some 64,000 clones in the sample, roughly three quarters are singletons; the top ten hold around 14%.

The receptor comes from a man between 60 and 75 years old with COVID-19, enrolled during active disease. The specimen sequenced was peripheral blood. The V and J genes are TRBV10-3 and TRBJ2-7; TRBD1 agrees at 9 bases. CDR3 loop: CASKDPDRGSYEQYF. The CDR3 DNA is TGTGCCTCCAAGGACCCGGACAGGGGTTCGTACGAGCAGTACTTC.